Presented here are 4 T cell receptor beta chains from one specimen sequenced in a study of blood T cells in healthy people across ages. For the second PCR, which ran for roughly 6 to 12 cycles, a sample-barcoded 5' primer and a J-beta primer mix were used. TCRdb processed the 5' RACE reads anew with MiXCR; each CDR3 protein has one entry. The sample gives about 400,000 distinct CDR3 sequences, over 45% of which show up once; around 50% is in the top ten. The specimen was blood. These receptors originate from a man aged 60 to 75 in good health.

This chain connects TRBV11-2 to TRBJ2-7; 8 bases align to TRBD1. Germline V gene data show CDR1 as SGHAT and CDR2 as FQNNGV. The V segment lost 7 bases and the J segment 1 base; nucleotides outside the gene matches: 9. The CDR3 loop spans 15 amino acids. CDR3 DNA sequence: TGTGCCAGCACGCAGGCAGGGGGCTTGTCCTACGAGCAGTACTTC. This encodes CASTQAGGLSYEQYF.

The rearrangement links TRBV10-2 to TRBJ1-5; D unclear. Looked up from germline, CDR1 is WSHSY and CDR2 is SAAADI. The V and J ends lost 8 bases and 3 bases respectively, with 8 bases between them. The CDR3 sequence is 12 residues long. CDR3 in DNA: TGCGCCAGCGGGAGTGACAATCAGCCCCAGCATTTT. It specifies CASGSDNQPQHF.

This clonotype was detected only a few times. V is TRBV5-1 and J is TRBJ2-7; D is possibly TRBD2 (6 bases). The CDR3 runs to 12 residues. Germline V gene lookup returns CDR1 SGHRS and CDR2 YFSETQ. V lost 7 bases, J lost 4 bases, and 12 bases lay in between. For the CDR3, the DNA is TGCGCCAGCCGGAGGGCCGGGTACGAGCAGTACTTC. It specifies CASRRAGYEQYF.

The chain links TRBV20-1 to TRBJ2-1; weak D call: TRBD2 (6 bases). V gave up 5 bases and J gave up 13 bases, with 30 bases separating them. Germline V gives CDR1 DFQATT, CDR2 SNEGSKA (reference sequence). This CDR3 is 16 amino acids long. The CDR3 reads CSALEGAGTLGETQFF. The CDR3 DNA reads as TGCAGTGCTCTCGAGGGAGCGGGCACCTTGGGGGAGACCCAGTTCTTC.